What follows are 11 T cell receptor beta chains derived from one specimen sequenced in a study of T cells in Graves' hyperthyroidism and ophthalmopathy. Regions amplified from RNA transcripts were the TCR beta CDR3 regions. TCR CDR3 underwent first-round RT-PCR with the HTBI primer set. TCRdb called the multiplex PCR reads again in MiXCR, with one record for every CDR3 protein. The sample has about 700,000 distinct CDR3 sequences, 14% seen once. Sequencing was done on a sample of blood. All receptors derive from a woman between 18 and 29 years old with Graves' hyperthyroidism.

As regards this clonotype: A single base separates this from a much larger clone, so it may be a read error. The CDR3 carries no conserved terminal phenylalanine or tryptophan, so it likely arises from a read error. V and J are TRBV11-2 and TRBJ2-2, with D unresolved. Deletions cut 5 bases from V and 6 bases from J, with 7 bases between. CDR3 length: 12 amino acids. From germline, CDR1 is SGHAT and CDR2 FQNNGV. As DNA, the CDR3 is TGTGCCAGCAGCCGAAGACCCGGGGAGCTGTTTTTA. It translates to CASSRRPGELFL.

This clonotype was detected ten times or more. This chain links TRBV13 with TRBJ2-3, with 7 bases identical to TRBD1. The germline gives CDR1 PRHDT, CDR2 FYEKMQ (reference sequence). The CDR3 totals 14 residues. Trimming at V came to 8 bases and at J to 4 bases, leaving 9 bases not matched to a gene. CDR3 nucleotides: TGTGCCAGCTTATCCAGGGGGATCGCAGATACGCAGTATTTT. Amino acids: CASLSRGIADTQYF.

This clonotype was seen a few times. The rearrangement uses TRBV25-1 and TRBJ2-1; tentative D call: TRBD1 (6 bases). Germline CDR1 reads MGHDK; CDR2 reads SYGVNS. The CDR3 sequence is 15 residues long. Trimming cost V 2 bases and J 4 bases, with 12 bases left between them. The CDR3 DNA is TGTGCCAGCAGTGAAAACAGGGTGCTATACAATGAGCAGTTCTTC. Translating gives CASSENRVLYNEQFF. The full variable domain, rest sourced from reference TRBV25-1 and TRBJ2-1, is EADIYQTPRYLVIGTGKKITLECSQTMGHDKMYWYQQDPGMELHLIHYSYGVNSTEKGDLSSESTVSRIRTEHFPLTLESARPSHTSQYLCASSENRVLYNEQFFGPGTRLTVL.

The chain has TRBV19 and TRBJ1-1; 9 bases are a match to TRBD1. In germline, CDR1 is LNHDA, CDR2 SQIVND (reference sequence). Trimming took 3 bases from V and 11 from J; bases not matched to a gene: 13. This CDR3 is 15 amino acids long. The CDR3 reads CASSIPTGGPYEAFF. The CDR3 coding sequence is TGTGCCAGTAGTATCCCGACAGGGGGGCCTTACGAGGCTTTCTTT.

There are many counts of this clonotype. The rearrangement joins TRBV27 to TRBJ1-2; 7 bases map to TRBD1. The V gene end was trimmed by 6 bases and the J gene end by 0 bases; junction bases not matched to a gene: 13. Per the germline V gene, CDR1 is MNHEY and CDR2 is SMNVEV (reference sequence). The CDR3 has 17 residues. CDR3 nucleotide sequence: TGTGCCAGCAGGACCGCAGGGAGGGGGCGGCCTAACTATGGCTACACCTTC. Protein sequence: CASRTAGRGRPNYGYTF.

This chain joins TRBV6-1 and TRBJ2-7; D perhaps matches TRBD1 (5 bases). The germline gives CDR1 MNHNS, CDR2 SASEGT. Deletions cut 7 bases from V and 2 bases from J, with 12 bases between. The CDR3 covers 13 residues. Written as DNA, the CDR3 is TGTGCCAGCAAATGGTCAGGGACCTACGAGCAGTACTTC. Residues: CASKWSGTYEQYF.

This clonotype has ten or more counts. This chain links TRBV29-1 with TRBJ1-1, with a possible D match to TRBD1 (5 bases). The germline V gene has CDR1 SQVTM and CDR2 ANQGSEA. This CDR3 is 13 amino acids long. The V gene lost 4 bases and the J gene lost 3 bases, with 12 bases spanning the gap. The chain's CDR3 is CSVARERHTEAFF. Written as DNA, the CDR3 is TGCAGCGTTGCCAGGGAACGGCACACTGAAGCTTTCTTT.

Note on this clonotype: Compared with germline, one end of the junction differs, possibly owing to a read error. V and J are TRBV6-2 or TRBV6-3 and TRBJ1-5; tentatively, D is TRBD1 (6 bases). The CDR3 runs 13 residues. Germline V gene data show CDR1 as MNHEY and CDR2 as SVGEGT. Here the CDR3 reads CASTRTDNQPQHF. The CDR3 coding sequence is TGTGCCAGTACTAGGACAGATAATCAACCCCAGCATTTT.

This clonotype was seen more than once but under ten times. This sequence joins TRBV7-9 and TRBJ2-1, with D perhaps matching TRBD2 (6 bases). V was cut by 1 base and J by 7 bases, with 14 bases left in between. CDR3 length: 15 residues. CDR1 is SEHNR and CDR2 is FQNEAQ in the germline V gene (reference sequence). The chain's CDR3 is CASSLVGGGGNEQFF. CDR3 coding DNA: TGTGCCAGCAGCTTAGTCGGGGGAGGTGGGAATGAGCAGTTCTTC. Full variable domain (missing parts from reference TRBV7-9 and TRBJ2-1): DTGVSQNPRHKITKRGQNVTFRCDPISEHNRLYWYRQTLGQGPEFLTYFQNEAQLEKSRLLSDRFSAERPKGSFSTLEIQRTEQGDSAMYLCASSLVGGGGNEQFFGPGTRLTVL.

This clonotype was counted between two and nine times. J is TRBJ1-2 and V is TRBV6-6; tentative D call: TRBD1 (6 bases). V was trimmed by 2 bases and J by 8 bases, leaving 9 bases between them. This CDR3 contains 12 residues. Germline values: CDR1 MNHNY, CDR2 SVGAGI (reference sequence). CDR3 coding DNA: TGTGCCAGCAGTTACACAGGGCACGGCTACACCTTC. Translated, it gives CASSYTGHGYTF.

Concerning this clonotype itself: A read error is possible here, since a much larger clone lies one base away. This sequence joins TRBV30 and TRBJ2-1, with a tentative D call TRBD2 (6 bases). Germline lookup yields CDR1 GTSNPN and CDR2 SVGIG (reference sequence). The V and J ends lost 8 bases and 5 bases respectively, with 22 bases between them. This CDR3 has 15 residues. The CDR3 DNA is TGTGCCGGAAATAGCGGATTTCATTCTAACAATGAGCAGTTCTTC. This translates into CAGNSGFHSNNEQFF.